These T cell receptor beta chains were read from a single sample in a study of preoperative IRX-2 immunotherapy in early breast cancer. Assay used: immunoSEQ multiplex PCR; TCRdb lists only in-frame clones, some missing. The sample holds 25,000 or so clones, around 96% seen once. Material: tumor tissue, obtained after IRX-2 immunotherapy. Receptor source: a human donor with breast cancer. Each CDR3 is given with its conserved first and last residue. The D gene is left open where the match is weak. Some rows mark clone size as missing; the rest say once, few, many or name a class of expanded clone.

abundance	v_gene	len	j_gene	d_gene	CDR3aa	CDR3nt
-	TRBV14	14	TRBJ1-6	-	CASSQAGVSSPLHF	TGTGCCAGCAGCCAAGCAGGCGTTTCATCACCCCTCCACTTT
-	TRBV29-1	14	TRBJ1-4	-	CSVGGSRRNEKLFF	TGCAGCGTTGGTGGGTCAAGGAGGAATGAAAAACTGTTTTTT
-	TRBV6-6	14	TRBJ2-7	-	CASSYSSSSYEQYF	TGTGCCAGCAGTTACTCGAGCTCCTCCTACGAGCAGTACTTC
-	TRBV7-7	15	TRBJ2-2	TRBD2	CASSQLAGGTGELFF	TGTGCTAGCAGCCAGCTAGCGGGTGGCACCGGGGAGCTGTTTTTT
-	TRBV29-1	13	TRBJ2-1	TRBD1	CSARQGSYNEQFF	TGCAGCGCCCGACAGGGGTCCTACAATGAGCAGTTCTTC
-	TRBV10-1	16	TRBJ2-3	-	CASSERTGTRTDTQYF	TGCGCCAGCAGTGAGAGAACCGGGACCCGCACAGATACGCAGTATTTT
-	TRBV4-3	15	TRBJ2-7	-	CASSQAGGPSYEQYF	TGCGCCAGCAGCCAAGCCGGCGGGCCCTCCTACGAGCAGTACTTC
-	TRBV5-8	16	TRBJ2-1	-	CASSVPGSSSYNEQFF	TGTGCCAGCAGTGTGCCCGGGTCCAGCTCCTACAATGAGCAGTTCTTC
once	TRBV2	15	TRBJ2-3	TRBD1	CASRGGQGASDTQYF	TGTGCCAGCAGGGGAGGACAGGGGGCGTCAGATACGCAGTATTTT
-	TRBV7-2	13	TRBJ2-7	-	CASSLVPKNEQYF	TGTGCCAGCAGCTTGGTTCCGAAAAACGAGCAGTACTTC
-	TRBV6-1	14	TRBJ1-2	-	CACALDGPNYGYTF	TGTGCCTGCGCATTGGACGGGCCTAACTATGGCTACACCTTC
once	TRBV18	13	TRBJ2-2	-	CASSPINTGELFF	TGTGCCAGCTCACCGATTAACACCGGGGAGCTGTTTTTT
-	TRBV12-5	16	TRBJ2-5	TRBD1	CASGARDRGEGETQYF	TGTGCTAGTGGCGCGCGGGACAGGGGGGAAGGGGAGACCCAGTACTTC
-	TRBV4-3	15	TRBJ2-7	TRBD1	CASSHGQGETYEQYF	TGCGCCAGCAGCCACGGACAGGGGGAAACCTACGAGCAGTACTTC
once	TRBV2	12	TRBJ2-3	-	CASSEYWDTQYF	TGTGCCAGCAGTGAATATTGGGATACGCAGTATTTT
-	TRBV25-1	15	TRBJ2-3	TRBD1	CASSGQGDRADTQYF	TGTGCCAGCAGTGGGCAGGGGGATCGGGCAGATACGCAGTATTTT
-	TRBV4-3	14	TRBJ2-7	-	CASSQGRNAYEQYF	TGCGCCAGCAGCCAGGGACGGAATGCCTACGAGCAGTACTTC
-	TRBV28	12	TRBJ1-2	-	CASTKQGYGYTF	TGTGCCAGCACCAAACAGGGCTATGGCTACACCTTC
-	TRBV15	17	TRBJ2-3	-	CATSRDRSGQQRDTQYF	TGTGCCACCAGCAGAGATCGAAGCGGCCAGCAGAGAGATACGCAGTATTTT
-	TRBV5-5	15	TRBJ1-5	TRBD1	CASSSTGVSNQPQHF	TGTGCCAGCAGCTCTACAGGGGTTAGCAATCAGCCCCAGCATTTT
-	TRBV4-2	14	TRBJ2-7	-	CASSQGLGYYEQYF	TGTGCCAGCAGCCAAGGGCTAGGATACTACGAGCAGTACTTC
-	TRBV5-5	18	TRBJ2-6	TRBD1	CASSFFLGQASGANVLTF	TGTGCCAGCAGCTTTTTTCTCGGACAGGCCTCTGGGGCCAACGTCCTGACTTTC
-	TRBV27	13	TRBJ2-5	-	CASSLVASETQYF	TGTGCCAGCAGTTTAGTGGCCTCGGAGACCCAGTACTTC
-	TRBV6-6	14	TRBJ2-5	TRBD2	CASRRLALVETQYF	TGTGCCAGCAGAAGACTAGCTCTGGTAGAGACCCAGTACTTC
-	TRBV7-2	14	TRBJ2-7	-	CASGPLGTTYEQYF	TGTGCCAGCGGCCCCTTAGGGACCACCTACGAGCAGTACTTC
-	TRBV4-1	14	TRBJ2-7	-	CASSHGPVRTGGYF	TGCGCCAGCAGCCATGGCCCGGTTAGGACCGGGGGGTACTTC
-	TRBV5-1	15	TRBJ1-5	-	CASSYTTGQGQPQHF	TGCGCCAGCAGCTATACGACAGGTCAGGGGCAGCCCCAGCATTTT
-	TRBV2	16	TRBJ1-5	-	CAASGTEWGYNQPQHF	TGTGCCGCGTCGGGCACGGAGTGGGGGTACAATCAGCCCCAGCATTTT
-	TRBV6-5	13	TRBJ2-7	TRBD1	CASSLGTGDEQYF	TGTGCCAGCAGCCTGGGGACAGGGGATGAGCAGTACTTC
-	TRBV19	15	TRBJ1-5	-	CASNPTGNGNQPQHF	TGTGCCAGTAACCCCACGGGCAACGGGAATCAGCCCCAGCATTTT
-	TRBV6-5	15	TRBJ1-1	TRBD1	CASSYSPGGSPEAFF	TGTGCCAGCAGTTACTCTCCAGGGGGCAGCCCTGAAGCTTTCTTT
once	TRBV18	15	TRBJ1-3	-	CASSTPPSSGNTIYF	TGTGCCAGCTCAACCCCCCCCTCCTCTGGAAACACCATATATTTT
-	TRBV7-2	17	TRBJ1-5	TRBD1	CASSFFPPGTANQPQHF	TGTGCCAGCAGCTTTTTCCCCCCGGGGACAGCTAATCAGCCCCAGCATTTT
-	TRBV11-2	16	TRBJ2-3	-	CASSLRSGTPTDTQYF	TGTGCCAGCAGCTTACGTTCCGGGACCCCCACAGATACGCAGTATTTT
-	TRBV14	12	TRBJ1-1	-	CASSQFKVEAFF	TGTGCCAGCAGCCAATTTAAAGTTGAAGCTTTCTTT
-	TRBV18	16	TRBJ2-7	TRBD1	CASSPKTGTGGNEQYF	TGTGCCAGCTCACCGAAAACCGGGACAGGGGGAAACGAGCAGTACTTC
-	TRBV9	14	TRBJ2-5	-	CASSVGGTRETQYF	TGTGCCAGCAGCGTAGGGGGGACCCGGGAGACCCAGTACTTC
-	TRBV12-5	14	TRBJ1-2	-	CASGLAGFIYGYTF	TGTGCTAGTGGTTTGGCGGGCTTTATCTATGGCTACACCTTC
-	TRBV19	14	TRBJ2-3	TRBD2	CASSWDSGTDTQYF	TGTGCCAGTAGCTGGGATAGCGGGACAGATACGCAGTATTTT